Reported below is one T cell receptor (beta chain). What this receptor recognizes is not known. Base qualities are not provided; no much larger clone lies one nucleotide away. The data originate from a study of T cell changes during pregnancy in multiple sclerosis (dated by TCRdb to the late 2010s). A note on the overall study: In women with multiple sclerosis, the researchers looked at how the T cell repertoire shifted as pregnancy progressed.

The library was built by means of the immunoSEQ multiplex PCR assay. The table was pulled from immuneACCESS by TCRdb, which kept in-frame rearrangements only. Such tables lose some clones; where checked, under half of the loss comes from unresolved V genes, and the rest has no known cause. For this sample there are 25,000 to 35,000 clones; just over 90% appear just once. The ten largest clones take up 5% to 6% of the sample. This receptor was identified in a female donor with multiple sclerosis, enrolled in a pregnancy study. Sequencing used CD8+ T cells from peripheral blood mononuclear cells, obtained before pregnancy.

The CDR3 region reads CASTLTRSPEAFF. Read as DNA, the sequence is TGTGCCAGTACTTTGACCAGGTCGCCTGAAGCTTTCTTT. The chain is made from TRBV19 and TRBJ1-1; the D gene cannot be resolved reliably. Based on the germline V gene (reference sequence), the CDR1 and CDR2 sequences are LNHDA and SQIVND. At the junction V is shortened by 7 bases and J by 6 bases, with 15 bases in between. The CDR3 spans 13 residues, from the cysteine through the phenylalanine. Only the CDR3 DNA stays, 39 bases, in frame from base 1.